This T cell receptor beta chain appears in the sequencing data of a study of human T cells and chemical hapten exposure. Points on this clonotype: Antigen: not known.

Findings of the study overall: There was no change with DPC sensitization in TCRs above 1 in 1000 frequency.

MiXCR, run by TCRdb on the RACE reads, gives a single entry per CDR3 protein. Of roughly 80,000 distinct CDR3 sequences in the sample, 7% to 9.5% were seen once. Indicated time point: healthy volunteer bleed at 6 weeks. Unfractionated whole blood yielded the extracted total RNA. Germline CDR1 reads DFQATT; CDR2 reads SNEGSKA (reference sequence). The V and J ends lost 3 bases and 7 bases respectively, with 9 bases between them. The CDR3 loop spans 12 amino acids. The receptor's source is a female donor in good health. Some clones in this sample may be carry-over from other donors' samples. The rearrangement joins TRBV20-1 to TRBJ1-4; the D is unclear. The material sequenced was whole blood. CDR3 coding DNA: TGCAGTGCTAGGGGTGGAGGTGAAAAACTGTTTTTT. This codes for CSARGGGEKLFF.